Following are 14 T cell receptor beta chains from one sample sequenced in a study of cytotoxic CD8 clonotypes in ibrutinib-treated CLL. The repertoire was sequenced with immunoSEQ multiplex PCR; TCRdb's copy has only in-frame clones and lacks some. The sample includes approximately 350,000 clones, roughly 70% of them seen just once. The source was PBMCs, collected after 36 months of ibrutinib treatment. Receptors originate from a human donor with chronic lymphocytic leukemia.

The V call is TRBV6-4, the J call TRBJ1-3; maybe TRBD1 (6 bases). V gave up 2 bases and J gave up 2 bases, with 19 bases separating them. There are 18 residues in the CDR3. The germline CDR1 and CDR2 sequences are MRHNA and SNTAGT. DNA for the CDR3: TGTGCCAGCAGTGACCCGCATCGCTGGGACAAGCCTGGAAACACCATATATTTT. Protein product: CASSDPHRWDKPGNTIYF.

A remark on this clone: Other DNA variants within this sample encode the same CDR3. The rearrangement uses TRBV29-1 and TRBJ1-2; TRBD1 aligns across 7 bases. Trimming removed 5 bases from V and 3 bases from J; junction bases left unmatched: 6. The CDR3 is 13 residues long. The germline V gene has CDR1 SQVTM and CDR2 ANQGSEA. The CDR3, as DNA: TGCAGCGTTCCCGACAGGGTAGACTATGGCTACACCTTC. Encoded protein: CSVPDRVDYGYTF.

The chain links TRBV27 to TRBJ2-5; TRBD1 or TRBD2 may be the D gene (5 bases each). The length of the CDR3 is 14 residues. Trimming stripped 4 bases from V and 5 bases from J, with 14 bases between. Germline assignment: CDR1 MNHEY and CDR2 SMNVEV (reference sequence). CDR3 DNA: TGTGCCAGCAGTTGGTTGGGGGAGCGCGAGACCCAGTACTTC. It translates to CASSWLGERETQYF.

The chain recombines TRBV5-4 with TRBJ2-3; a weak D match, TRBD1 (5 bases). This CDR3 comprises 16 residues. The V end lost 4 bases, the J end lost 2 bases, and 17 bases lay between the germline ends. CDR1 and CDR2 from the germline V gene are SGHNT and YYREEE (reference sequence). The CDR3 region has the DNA TGTGCCAGCAGCCCCCATCCGCAGGGCCCCACAGATACGCAGTATTTT. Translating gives CASSPHPQGPTDTQYF.

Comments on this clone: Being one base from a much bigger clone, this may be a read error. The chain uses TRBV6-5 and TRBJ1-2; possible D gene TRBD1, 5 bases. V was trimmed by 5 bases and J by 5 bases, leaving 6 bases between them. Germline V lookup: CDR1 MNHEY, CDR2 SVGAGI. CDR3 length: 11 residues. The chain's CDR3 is CASSEGYGYTF. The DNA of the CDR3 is TGTGCCAGCAGTGAGGGGTATGGCTACACCTTC.

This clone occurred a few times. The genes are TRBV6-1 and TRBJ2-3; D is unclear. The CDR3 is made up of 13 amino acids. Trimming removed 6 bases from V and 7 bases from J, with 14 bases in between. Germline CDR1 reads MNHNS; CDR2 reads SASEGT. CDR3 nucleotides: TGTGCCAGCAGGAGAAGGGATTCATATACGCAGTATTTT. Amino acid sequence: CASRRRDSYTQYF.

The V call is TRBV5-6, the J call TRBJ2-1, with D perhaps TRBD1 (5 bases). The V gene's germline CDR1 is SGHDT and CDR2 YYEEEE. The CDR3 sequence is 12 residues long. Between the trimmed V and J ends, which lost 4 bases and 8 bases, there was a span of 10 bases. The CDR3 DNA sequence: TGTGCCAGCAGCCAAGGGGCTTATGAGCAGTTCTTC. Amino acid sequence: CASSQGAYEQFF.

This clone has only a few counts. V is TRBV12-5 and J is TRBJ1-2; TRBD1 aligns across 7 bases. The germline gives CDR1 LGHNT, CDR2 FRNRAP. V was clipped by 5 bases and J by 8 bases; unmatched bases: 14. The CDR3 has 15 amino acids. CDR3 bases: TGTGCTAGTGGTCCTCCCGGGACAGCTCCTAGAGGCTACACCTTC. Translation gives CASGPPGTAPRGYTF. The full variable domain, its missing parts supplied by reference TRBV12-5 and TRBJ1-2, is DARVTQTPRHKVTEMGQEVTMRCQPILGHNTVFWYRQTMMQGLELLAYFRNRAPLDDSGMPKDRFSAEMPDATLATLKIQPSEPRDSAVYFCASGPPGTAPRGYTFGSGTRLTVV.

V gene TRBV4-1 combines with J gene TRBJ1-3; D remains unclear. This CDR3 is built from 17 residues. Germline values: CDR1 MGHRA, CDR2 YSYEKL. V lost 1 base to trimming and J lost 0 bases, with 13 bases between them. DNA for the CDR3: TGCGCCAGCAGCCAAGCACCCTGGGGTTTCTCTGGAAACACCATATATTTT. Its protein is CASSQAPWGFSGNTIYF.

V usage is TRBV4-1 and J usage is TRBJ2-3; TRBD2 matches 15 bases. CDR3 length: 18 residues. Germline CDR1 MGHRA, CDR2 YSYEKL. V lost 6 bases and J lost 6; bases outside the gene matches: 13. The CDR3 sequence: CASSNTLGLAGGGDTQYF. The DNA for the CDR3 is TGCGCCAGCAGTAATACCCTGGGACTAGCGGGAGGCGGCGATACGCAGTATTTT.

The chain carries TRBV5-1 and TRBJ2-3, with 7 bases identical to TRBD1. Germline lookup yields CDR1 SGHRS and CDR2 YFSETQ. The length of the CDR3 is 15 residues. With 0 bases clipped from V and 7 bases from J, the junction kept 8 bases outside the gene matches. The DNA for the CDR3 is TGCGCCAGCAGCTTGGGGGCCACAGGGGCGAATACGCAGTATTTT. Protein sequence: CASSLGATGANTQYF.

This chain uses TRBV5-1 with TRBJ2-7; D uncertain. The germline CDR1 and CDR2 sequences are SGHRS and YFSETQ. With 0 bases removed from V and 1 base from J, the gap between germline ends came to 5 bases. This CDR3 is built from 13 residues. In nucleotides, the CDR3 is TGCGCCAGCAGCTTGGCCATTTCCTACGAGCAGTACTTC. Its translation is CASSLAISYEQYF.

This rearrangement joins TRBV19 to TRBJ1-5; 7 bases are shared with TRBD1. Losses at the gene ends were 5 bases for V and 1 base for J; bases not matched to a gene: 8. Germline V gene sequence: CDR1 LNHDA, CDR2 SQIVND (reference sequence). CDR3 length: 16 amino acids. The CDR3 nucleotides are TGTGCCAGTAGTTCACAGGGGACTTGGAGCAATCAGCCCCAGCATTTT. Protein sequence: CASSSQGTWSNQPQHF.

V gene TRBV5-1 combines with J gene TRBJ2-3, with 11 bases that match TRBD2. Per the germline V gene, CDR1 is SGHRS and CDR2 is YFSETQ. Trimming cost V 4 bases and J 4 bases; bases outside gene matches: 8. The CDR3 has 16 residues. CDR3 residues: CASSPKTSGKSDTQYF. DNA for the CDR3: TGCGCCAGCAGCCCCAAGACTAGCGGGAAGTCAGATACGCAGTATTTT.